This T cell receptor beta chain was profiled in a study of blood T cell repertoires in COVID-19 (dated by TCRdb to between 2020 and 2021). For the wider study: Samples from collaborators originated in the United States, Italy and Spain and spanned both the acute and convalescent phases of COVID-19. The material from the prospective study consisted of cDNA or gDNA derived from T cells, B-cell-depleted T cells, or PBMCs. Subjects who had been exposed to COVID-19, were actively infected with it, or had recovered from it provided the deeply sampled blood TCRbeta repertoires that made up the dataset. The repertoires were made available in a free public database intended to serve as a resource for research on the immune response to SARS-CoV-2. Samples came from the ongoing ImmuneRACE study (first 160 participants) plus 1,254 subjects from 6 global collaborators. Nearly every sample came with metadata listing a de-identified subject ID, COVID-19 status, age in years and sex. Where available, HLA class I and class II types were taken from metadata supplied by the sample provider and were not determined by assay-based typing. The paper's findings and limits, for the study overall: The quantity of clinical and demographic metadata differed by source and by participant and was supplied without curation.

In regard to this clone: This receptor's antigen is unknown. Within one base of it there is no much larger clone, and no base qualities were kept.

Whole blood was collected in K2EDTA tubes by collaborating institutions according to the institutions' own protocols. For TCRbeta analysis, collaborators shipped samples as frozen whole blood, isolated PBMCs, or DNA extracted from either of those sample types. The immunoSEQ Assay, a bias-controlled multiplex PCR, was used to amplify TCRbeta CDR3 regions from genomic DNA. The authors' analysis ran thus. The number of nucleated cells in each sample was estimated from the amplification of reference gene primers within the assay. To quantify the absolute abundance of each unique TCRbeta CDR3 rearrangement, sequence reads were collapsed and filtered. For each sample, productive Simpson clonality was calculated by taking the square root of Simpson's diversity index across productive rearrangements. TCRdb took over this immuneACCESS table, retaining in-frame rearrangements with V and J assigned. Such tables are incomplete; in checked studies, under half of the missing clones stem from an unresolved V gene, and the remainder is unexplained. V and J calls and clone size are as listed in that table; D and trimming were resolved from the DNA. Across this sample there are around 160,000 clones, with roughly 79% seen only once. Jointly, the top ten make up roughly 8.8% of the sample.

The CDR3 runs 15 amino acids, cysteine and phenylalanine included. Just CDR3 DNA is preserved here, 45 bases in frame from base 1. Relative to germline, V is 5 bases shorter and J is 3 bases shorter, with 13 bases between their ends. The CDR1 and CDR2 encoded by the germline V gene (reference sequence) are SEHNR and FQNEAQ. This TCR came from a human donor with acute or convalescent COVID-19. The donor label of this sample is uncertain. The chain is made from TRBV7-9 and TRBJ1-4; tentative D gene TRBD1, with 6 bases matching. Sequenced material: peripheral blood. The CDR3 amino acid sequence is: CASSPLQGPNEKLFF. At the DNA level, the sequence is TGTGCCAGCAGCCCCCTACAGGGTCCTAATGAAAAACTGTTTTTT.